The 2 T cell receptor beta chains below come from one sample, sequenced in a study of T cell repertoires in cytomegalovirus infection. TCRdb ran MiXCR on the reads and lists one entry per CDR3 protein. This sample has about a million distinct CDR3 sequences; roughly 30% occur once, and the top ten carry over 12%. These receptors have no identified antigens. This specimen was cultured CD8+ T cells from PBMCs, taken from culture after CMV antigen stimulation. The source of these receptors is a human donor in good health (CMV status not recorded). Some clones in this sample may be carry-over from other donors' samples.

The chain has TRBV29-1 and TRBJ1-1; weak D call: TRBD1 (6 bases). CDR1 and CDR2 from the germline V gene are SQVTM and ANQGSEA. V was clipped by 3 bases and J by 5 bases, with 16 bases between them. The CDR3 covers 14 residues. CDR3 region: CSVDPDRRGTEAFF. The CDR3 coding sequence is TGCAGCGTTGACCCCGACAGGCGGGGGACTGAAGCTTTCTTT.

This rearrangement joins TRBV27 to TRBJ2-7; no clear D gene. The CDR3 sequence is 13 residues long. In germline, CDR1 is MNHEY, CDR2 SMNVEV (reference sequence). Trimming cost V 5 bases and J 6 bases, with 14 bases left between them. CDR3 residues: CASSPAGLGEQYV. DNA of the CDR3: TGTGCCAGCAGTCCAGCAGGCCTGGGCGAGCAGTACGTC.